A selection of T cell receptor beta chains follows, all from one sample in a study of shared clonotypes between healthy human individuals. The method was immunoSEQ multiplex PCR; TCRdb's version includes in-frame clones alone and lacks a portion of them. The sample contains about 2.4 million clones, 93% of which appear only once. The sequenced sample was naive CD4+ T cells from PBMCs. The origin of the receptors is a man aged 18 to 35 in good health. Some clones in this sample may be carry-over from other donors' samples. CDR3s include the opening cysteine and the closing phenylalanine or tryptophan. The D gene is left open where the match is weak. Only some rows state a clone size, as once, few, many or a class for expanded clones.

V gene	J gene	clone size	D gene	CDR3 protein	CDR3 DNA
TRBV14	TRBJ1-1	NA	TRBD1	CASSEGAGGKTEAFF	TGTGCCAGCAGCGAGGGAGCAGGGGGAAAAACTGAAGCTTTCTTT
TRBV27	TRBJ2-7	once	NA	CASTGANSYEQYF	TGTGCCAGCACAGGCGCCAACTCCTACGAGCAGTACTTC
TRBV5-6	TRBJ2-7	NA	TRBD2	CASSQELAGGLEQYF	TGTGCCAGCAGCCAAGAACTAGCGGGAGGGCTCGAGCAGTACTTC
TRBV10-1	TRBJ1-1	few	TRBD1	CASSPRRQGEAFF	TGCGCCAGCAGTCCCAGACGACAGGGTGAAGCTTTCTTT
TRBV6-6	TRBJ1-5	NA	NA	CATGAGGQPQHF	TGTGCCACAGGGGCGGGGGGTCAGCCCCAGCATTTT
TRBV18	TRBJ2-7	NA	TRBD2	CASSQLGTSGSYSYEQYF	TGTGCCAGCTCACAACTAGGGACTAGCGGGAGTTACTCCTACGAGCAGTACTTC
TRBV7-8	TRBJ2-3	NA	NA	CASSLAPRGSTDTQYF	TGTGCCAGCAGCTTAGCGCCAAGGGGTAGCACAGATACGCAGTATTTT
TRBV30	TRBJ2-7	NA	NA	CAWSVSWRTVTYF	TGTGCCTGGAGTGTGTCTTGGAGGACAGTTACCTACTTC
TRBV5-1	TRBJ2-7	NA	NA	CASSLDVRAYEQYF	TGCGCCAGCAGCTTGGATGTCAGGGCCTACGAGCAGTACTTC
TRBV18	TRBJ2-1	once	TRBD2	CASSPLLASSYNEQFF	TGTGCCAGCTCACCACTACTAGCGTCCAGTTACAATGAGCAGTTCTTC
TRBV19	TRBJ1-2	NA	NA	CASSIANIRGYTF	TGTGCCAGTAGTATAGCTAACATCCGTGGCTACACCTTC
TRBV5-4	TRBJ2-1	NA	TRBD2	CASSPREAGVTYNEQFF	TGTGCCAGCAGCCCCCGGGAAGCGGGAGTCACCTACAATGAGCAGTTCTTC
TRBV11-2	TRBJ1-2	NA	TRBD1	CASRHRQGAQNYGYTF	TGTGCCAGCAGGCACAGACAGGGGGCGCAGAACTATGGCTACACCTTC
TRBV6-6	TRBJ2-1	NA	NA	CASTRGESNAYNEQFF	TGTGCCAGCACTCGGGGCGAGAGTAACGCCTACAATGAGCAGTTCTTC
TRBV28	TRBJ2-7	NA	TRBD2	CASSSSPSRLAGGGYEQYF	TGTGCCAGCAGTTCCTCCCCTTCTCGGCTAGCGGGAGGAGGGTACGAGCAGTACTTC
TRBV9	TRBJ2-3	NA	NA	CASSRGIGDTQYF	TGTGCCAGCAGCCGCGGGATCGGGGATACGCAGTATTTT
TRBV6-1	TRBJ1-3	once	NA	CASRADSNSGNTIYF	TGTGCCAGCAGAGCCGACAGCAACTCTGGAAACACCATATATTTT
TRBV5-4	TRBJ2-7	NA	NA	CASSLPGIVDYEQYF	TGTGCCAGCAGCTTGCCAGGGATAGTAGACTACGAGCAGTACTTC
TRBV5-1	TRBJ2-1	NA	NA	CASSLVAGNNEQFF	TGCGCCAGCAGCTTGGTGGCAGGGAACAATGAGCAGTTCTTC
TRBV4-1	TRBJ1-5	NA	TRBD1	CASSQPRQGSLGNQPQHF	TGCGCCAGCAGCCAACCGAGACAGGGAAGTTTGGGCAATCAGCCCCAGCATTTT
TRBV28	TRBJ2-1	NA	TRBD1	CASSLRQGVYNEQFF	TGTGCCAGCAGTTTAAGACAGGGGGTATACAATGAGCAGTTCTTC
TRBV2	TRBJ2-5	once	TRBD1	CASSGLLGTGGRQETQYF	TGTGCCAGCAGTGGTTTACTTGGGACAGGGGGGCGGCAAGAGACCCAGTACTTC
TRBV7-9	TRBJ1-2	NA	NA	CASSLAPRHLYGYTF	TGTGCCAGCAGCTTAGCCCCTCGCCACCTCTATGGCTACACCTTC
TRBV7-3	TRBJ2-3	NA	TRBD2	CASGLAGGTDTQYF	TGTGCCAGTGGACTAGCGGGAGGGACAGATACGCAGTATTTT
TRBV5-1	TRBJ2-1	NA	NA	CASRADPYNEQFF	TGCGCCAGCAGGGCAGATCCCTACAATGAGCAGTTCTTC
TRBV5-1	TRBJ2-7	NA	NA	CASSLASTGGGYAHEQYF	TGCGCCAGCAGCCTAGCCTCGACAGGAGGAGGCTATGCCCACGAGCAGTACTTC
TRBV11-2	TRBJ1-1	NA	NA	CASSRVRSGRRNTEAFF	TGTGCCAGCAGCCGGGTTCGTAGTGGGAGAAGGAACACTGAAGCTTTCTTT
TRBV4-1	TRBJ2-4	NA	NA	CASSQGVAKNIQYF	TGCGCCAGCAGCCAAGGGGTAGCCAAAAACATTCAGTACTTC
TRBV2	TRBJ1-2	NA	NA	CASRPARDIAGYTF	TGTGCCAGCAGGCCAGCCCGGGACATCGCTGGCTACACCTTC
TRBV7-2	TRBJ1-3	NA	NA	CASSDGLLSGNTIYF	TGTGCCAGCAGCGACGGACTGCTCTCTGGAAACACCATATATTTT
TRBV5-5	TRBJ1-1	NA	NA	CASSFSPTGNTEAFF	TGTGCCAGCAGCTTTTCCCCAACAGGGAACACTGAAGCTTTCTTT
TRBV6-1	TRBJ1-2	NA	TRBD1	CASSEVQGGYGYTF	TGTGCCAGCAGTGAAGTACAGGGGGGCTATGGCTACACCTTC
TRBV30	TRBJ1-1	NA	NA	CARGGGNTEAFF	TGTGCCCGGGGGGGAGGAAACACTGAAGCTTTCTTT
TRBV11-3	TRBJ1-3	NA	NA	CASSLRSGSGNTIYF	TGTGCCAGCAGCTTGCGGTCTGGCTCTGGAAACACCATATATTTT
TRBV5-1	TRBJ2-3	NA	TRBD2	CASSRGTSATDTQYF	TGCGCCAGCAGCCGAGGGACTAGCGCCACAGATACGCAGTATTTT
TRBV5-4	TRBJ2-2	NA	NA	CASSLGGPGELFF	TGTGCCAGCAGCTTGGGGGGACCCGGGGAGCTGTTTTTT
TRBV5-4	TRBJ2-3	NA	TRBD2	CASSAGLAGMFF	TGTGCCAGCAGCGCCGGACTAGCGGGGATGTTCTTT
TRBV19	TRBJ1-2	NA	TRBD1	CASSLRDRLYGYTF	TGTGCCAGTAGTCTGAGGGACAGACTCTATGGCTACACCTTC
TRBV5-6	TRBJ1-5	NA	NA	CASSLRRLGNQPQHF	TGTGCCAGCAGCTTGAGGCGTCTGGGCAATCAGCCCCAGCATTTT
TRBV18	TRBJ2-2	once	NA	CASSPKTLPGTGELFF	TGTGCCAGCTCACCTAAGACCCTACCGGGGACCGGGGAGCTGTTTTTT
TRBV5-4	TRBJ2-1	once	TRBD2	CASTGLLAGGGEQFF	TGTGCCAGCACCGGGCTGCTAGCGGGAGGCGGTGAGCAGTTCTTC
TRBV7-9	TRBJ2-3	NA	NA	CASSIGQRTDTQYF	TGTGCCAGCAGCATAGGACAGCGCACAGATACGCAGTATTTT
TRBV6-6	TRBJ1-2	NA	TRBD1	CASSLDRGGGYTF	TGTGCCAGCAGCCTCGACAGGGGTGGCGGCTACACCTTC
TRBV19	TRBJ1-5	NA	TRBD1	CASNRGLGNQPQHF	TGTGCCAGTAATAGGGGGCTCGGGAATCAGCCCCAGCATTTT
TRBV7-3	TRBJ2-3	NA	TRBD2	CASSFSRAGEGDTQYF	TGTGCCAGCAGCTTCTCCAGAGCGGGAGAGGGAGATACGCAGTATTTT
TRBV28	TRBJ2-7	NA	NA	CASSPPLAVPYEQYF	TGTGCCAGCAGTCCCCCTTTAGCGGTCCCCTACGAGCAGTACTTC